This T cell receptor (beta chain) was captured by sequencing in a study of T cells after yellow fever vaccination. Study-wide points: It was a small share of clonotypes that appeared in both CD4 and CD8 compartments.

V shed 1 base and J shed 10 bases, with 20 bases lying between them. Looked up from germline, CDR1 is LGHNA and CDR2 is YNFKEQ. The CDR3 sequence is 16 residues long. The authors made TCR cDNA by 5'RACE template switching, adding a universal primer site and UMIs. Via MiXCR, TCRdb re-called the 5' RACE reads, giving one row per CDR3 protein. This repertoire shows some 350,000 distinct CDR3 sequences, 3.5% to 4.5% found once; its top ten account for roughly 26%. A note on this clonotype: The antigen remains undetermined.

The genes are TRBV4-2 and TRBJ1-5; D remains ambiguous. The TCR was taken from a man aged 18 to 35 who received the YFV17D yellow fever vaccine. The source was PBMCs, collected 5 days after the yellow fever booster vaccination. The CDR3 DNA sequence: TGTGCCAGCAGCCAAGTGGTCCCCACGGGCCGGACTCCCCAGCATTTT. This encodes CASSQVVPTGRTPQHF.